A single sample is the source of the 8 T cell receptor beta chains below, sequenced in a study of blood T cell repertoires in COVID-19. Measured with immunoSEQ multiplex PCR; TCRdb has only the in-frame clones, and not every one. The sample has approximately 140,000 clones, around 84% seen once. Sequences were obtained from PBMCs or T cells enriched from blood (not recorded which). Receptors originate from a man aged 40-49 years with acute COVID-19.

The rearrangement uses TRBV2 and TRBJ2-4; D uncertain. The CDR3 length is 10 residues. The germline V gene has CDR1 SNHLY and CDR2 FYNNEI. Trimming cost V 8 bases and J 8 bases, with 7 bases left between them. CDR3 nucleotides: TGTGCCAGCCGGTTGGACATTCAGTACTTC. Amino acid sequence: CASRLDIQYF.

The CDR3 DNA follows: TGTGCCTGGAGTGTACCCCCGCGTCCCCAGCATTTT. Translated, it gives CAWSVPPRPQHF. The chain employs TRBV30 and TRBJ1-5; D is uncertain. With 0 bases removed from V and 10 bases from J, the gap between germline ends came to 10 bases. Germline V lookup: CDR1 GTSNPN, CDR2 SVGIG (reference sequence). This CDR3 contains 12 residues.

The chain is built from TRBV5-1 and TRBJ1-6, with D hard to call. The germline gives CDR1 SGHRS, CDR2 YFSETQ. The length of the CDR3 is 14 residues. Trimming took off 0 bases at V and 7 bases at J, with 8 bases between the two ends. The DNA of the CDR3 is TGCGCCAGCAGCTTGGGGCCTAGGAATTCACCCCTCCACTTT. This encodes CASSLGPRNSPLHF. Based on the CDR3 plus reference TRBV5-1 and TRBJ1-6, the full variable domain is KAGVTQTPRYLIKTRGQQVTLSCSPISGHRSVSWYQQTPGQGLQFLFEYFSETQRNKGNFPGRFSGRQFSNSRSEMNVSTLELGDSALYLCASSLGPRNSPLHFGNGTRLTVT.

This clone was detected only once. The chain employs TRBV15 and TRBJ2-3; D gene uncertain. V gave up 7 bases and J gave up 1 base, with 6 bases separating them. The CDR3 runs to 12 residues. Germline V lookup: CDR1 LNHNV, CDR2 YYDKDF (reference sequence). The DNA for the CDR3 is TGTGCCACCACGAGCGGCACAGATACGCAGTATTTT. Its protein is CATTSGTDTQYF.

This rearrangement joins TRBV7-3 to TRBJ1-6; 7 nucleotides agree with TRBD1. The V gene's germline CDR1 is SGHTA and CDR2 FQGTGA. Trimming took 2 bases from V and 10 from J; bases not matched to a gene: 5. The CDR3 extends over 14 amino acids. The CDR3 nucleotides are TGTGCCAGCAGCTTAGGACAGGTCGAATCACCCCTCCACTTT. Translated: CASSLGQVESPLHF.

This CDR3 reads CASSPRAGQGMGEQFF. The CDR3 DNA is TGTGCCAGCAGCCCACGGGCGGGACAGGGGATGGGTGAGCAGTTCTTC. This chain connects TRBV7-2 to TRBJ2-1, with TRBD1 matching 10 bases. Germline values: CDR1 SGHTA, CDR2 FQGNSA. V trimming: 5 bases; J trimming: 9 bases; junction bases outside the gene matches: 13. This CDR3 spans 16 amino acids.

Turning to this clone: The same CDR3 can be traced to other DNA sequences in this sample. The chain employs TRBV6-1 and TRBJ1-6; D may be TRBD1 (5 bases). This CDR3 is built from 13 residues. The germline V gene encodes CDR1 MNHNS and CDR2 SASEGT. Trimming shortened V by 2 bases and J by 10 bases, and 9 bases separated the two germline ends. The CDR3 DNA sequence: TGTGCCAGCAGTGAAACAGGAGGGTCACCCCTCCACTTT. This translates into CASSETGGSPLHF.

The rearrangement uses TRBV15 and TRBJ2-5, with TRBD1 matching 11 bases. The CDR3 is 15 residues long. In germline, CDR1 is LNHNV, CDR2 YYDKDF (reference sequence). V lost 3 bases to trimming and J lost 4 bases; unmatched junction nucleotides: 4. The CDR3: CATSSPGQGGETQYF. The CDR3 coding sequence is TGTGCCACCAGCAGTCCGGGACAGGGGGGAGAGACCCAGTACTTC.